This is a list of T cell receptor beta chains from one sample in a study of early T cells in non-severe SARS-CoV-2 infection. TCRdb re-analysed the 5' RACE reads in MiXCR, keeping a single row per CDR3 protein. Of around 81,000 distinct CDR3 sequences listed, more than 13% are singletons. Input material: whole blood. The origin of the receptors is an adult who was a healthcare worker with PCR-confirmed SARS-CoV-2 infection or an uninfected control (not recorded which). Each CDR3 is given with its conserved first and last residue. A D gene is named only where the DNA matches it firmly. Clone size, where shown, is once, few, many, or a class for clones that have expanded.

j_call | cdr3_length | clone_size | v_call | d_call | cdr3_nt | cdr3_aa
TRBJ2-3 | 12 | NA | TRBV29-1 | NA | TGCAGCGGTATGACAGAGACAGATACGCAGTATTTT | CSGMTETDTQYF
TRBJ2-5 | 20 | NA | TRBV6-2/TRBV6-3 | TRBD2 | TGTGCCAGCAGTACGATGACCATCGGACTAGCGGGGGAGAGCAGAGAGACCCAGTACTTC | CASSTMTIGLAGESRETQYF
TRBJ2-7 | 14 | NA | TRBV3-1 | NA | TGTGCCAGCAGCCAAGAGGAGGGAGTCTACGAGCAGTACTTC | CASSQEEGVYEQYF
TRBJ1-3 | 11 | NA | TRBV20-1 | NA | TGCAGTGCTAGAGCTGGAAACACCATATATTTT | CSARAGNTIYF
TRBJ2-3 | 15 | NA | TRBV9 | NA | TGTGCCAGCAGCCCAGGCACTTTGAGCACAGATACGCAGTATTTT | CASSPGTLSTDTQYF
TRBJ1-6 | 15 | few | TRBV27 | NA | TGTGCCAGCAGTTCGAGCCCCTCGGTTAATTCACCCCTCCACTTT | CASSSSPSVNSPLHF
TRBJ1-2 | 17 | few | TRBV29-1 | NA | TGCAGCGTTCTAGGAGGAGAGCGGGGAGCCCCCTACTATGGCTACACCTTC | CSVLGGERGAPYYGYTF
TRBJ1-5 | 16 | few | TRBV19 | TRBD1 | TGTGCCAGTAGTTCGATGGGACAGTTCTTTAATCAGCCCCAGCATTTT | CASSSMGQFFNQPQHF
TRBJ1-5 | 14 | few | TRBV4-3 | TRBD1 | TGCGCCAGCAGCCCCGGACAGGGCTATCAGCCCCAGCATTTT | CASSPGQGYQPQHF
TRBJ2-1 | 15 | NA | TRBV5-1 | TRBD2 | TGCGCCAGCAGCCCACTAGCGGGGTTCGACAATGAGCAGTTCTTC | CASSPLAGFDNEQFF
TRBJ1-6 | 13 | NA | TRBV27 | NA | TGTGCCAGCAGTTTCTCGATTGCTTCACCCCTCCACTTT | CASSFSIASPLHF
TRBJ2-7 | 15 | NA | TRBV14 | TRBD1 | TGTGCCAGCAGCCTCAGGACAGGGGGATCCTCCGAGCAGTACTTC | CASSLRTGGSSEQYF
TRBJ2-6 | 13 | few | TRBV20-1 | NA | TGCAGTGCAAGGAGAACCGGGGCCAACGTCCTGACTTTC | CSARRTGANVLTF
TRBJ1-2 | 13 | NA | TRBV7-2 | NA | TGTGCCAGCAGCTTTTGGGCGTCCTATGGCTACACCTTC | CASSFWASYGYTF
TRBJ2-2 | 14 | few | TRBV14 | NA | TGTGCCAGCAGCCAAGTTCTAAACACCGGGGAGCTGTTTTTT | CASSQVLNTGELFF
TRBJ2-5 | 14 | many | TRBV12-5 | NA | TGTGCTAGTGGCCCCCCTCCGAGGGAAGAGACCCAGTACTTC | CASGPPPREETQYF
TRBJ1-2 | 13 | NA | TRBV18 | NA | TGTGCCAGCTCATTCGGACGGAGCTATGCCTACACCTTC | CASSFGRSYAYTF
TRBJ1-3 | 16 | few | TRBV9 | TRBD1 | TGTGCCAGCAGCGCTTACACCGGGACAGGAGGAAACACCATATATTTT | CASSAYTGTGGNTIYF
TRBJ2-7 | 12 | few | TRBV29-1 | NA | TGCAGCGTTTCGCAGGGAGGCTGGGAGCAGTACTTC | CSVSQGGWEQYF
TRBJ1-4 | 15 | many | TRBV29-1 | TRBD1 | TGCAGCGTTGGGACTACAGGGGCCTCCAATGAAAAACTGTTTTTT | CSVGTTGASNEKLFF
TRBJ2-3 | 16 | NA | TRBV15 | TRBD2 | TGTGCCACCAGCAGAGGCGGGGGGGCAAGAACAGATACGCAGTATTTT | CATSRGGGARTDTQYF
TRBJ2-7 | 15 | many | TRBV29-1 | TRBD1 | TGCAGCGTTGAGACACCAACAGGGGTTCGGTACGAGCAGTACTTC | CSVETPTGVRYEQYF
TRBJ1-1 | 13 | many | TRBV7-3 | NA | TGTGCCAGCAGCTCCACTACGAATACTGAAGCTTTCTTT | CASSSTTNTEAFF
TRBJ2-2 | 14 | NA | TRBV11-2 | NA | TGTGCCAGCAGCTTAATGCAGAACACCGGGGTGCTGTTTTTT | CASSLMQNTGVLFF
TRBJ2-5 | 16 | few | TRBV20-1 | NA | TGCAGTGCTAGAGATGGTAGAACAGGGTCGGGAGAGACCCAGTACTTC | CSARDGRTGSGETQYF
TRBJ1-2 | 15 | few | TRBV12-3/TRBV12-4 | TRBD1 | TGTGCCAGCAGCCCAACGCGGACAGGGATCTATGGCTACACCTTC | CASSPTRTGIYGYTF
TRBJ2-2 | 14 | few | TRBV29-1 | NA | TGCAGCGTTGGCCCCACCCCGAACACCGGGGAGCTGTTTTTT | CSVGPTPNTGELFF
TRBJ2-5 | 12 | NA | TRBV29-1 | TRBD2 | TGCAGCGCTGAACGGGGGGAAGAGACCCAGTACTTC | CSAERGEETQYF
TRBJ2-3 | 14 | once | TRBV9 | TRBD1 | TGTGCCAGCAGCGTAGACAGGGGGCGCGTTACGCAGTATTTT | CASSVDRGRVTQYF
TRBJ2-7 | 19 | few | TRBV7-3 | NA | TGTGCCAGCAGCTTATTCGCGGGGGAGAGCTCGGGACATCCCTACGAGCAGTACTTC | CASSLFAGESSGHPYEQYF
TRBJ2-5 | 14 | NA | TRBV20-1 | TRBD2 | TGCAGTGCTGCTAGCGGGGAGTACCAAGAGACCCAGTACTTC | CSAASGEYQETQYF
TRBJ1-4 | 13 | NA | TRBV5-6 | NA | TGTGCCAGCAGCCTTGCGGTTAATGAAAAACTGTTTTTT | CASSLAVNEKLFF
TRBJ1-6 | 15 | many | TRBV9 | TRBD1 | TGTGCCAGCAGCGACGGGACAGCTTATAATTCACCCCTCCACTTT | CASSDGTAYNSPLHF
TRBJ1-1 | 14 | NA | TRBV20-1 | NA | TGCAGTGCTAGAGATGGCGTGGGGGGCACTGAAGCTTTCTTT | CSARDGVGGTEAFF
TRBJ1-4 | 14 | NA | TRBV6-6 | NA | TGTGCCAGCAGTTATGAGGGATCGGGGGAAAAACTGTTTTTT | CASSYEGSGEKLFF
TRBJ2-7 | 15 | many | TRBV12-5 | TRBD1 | TGTGCTAGTGGTCCACCGACAGGGGGGTACTACGAGCAGTACTTC | CASGPPTGGYYEQYF
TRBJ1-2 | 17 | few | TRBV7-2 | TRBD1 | TGTGCCAGCAGCCCACGGACAGGTCGCACGACCAGTCATGGCTACACCTTC | CASSPRTGRTTSHGYTF
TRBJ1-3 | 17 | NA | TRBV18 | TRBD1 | TGTGCCAGCTCACCGGCCGGGACAGGGTTTTCAGGAAACACCATATATTTT | CASSPAGTGFSGNTIYF
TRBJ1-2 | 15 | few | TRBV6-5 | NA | TGTGCCAGCACTCATCGAGGACAGCGACACTATGGCTACACCTTC | CASTHRGQRHYGYTF
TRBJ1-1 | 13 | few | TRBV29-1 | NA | TGCAGCGTTGAAATCTTTGGGAACACTGAAGCTTTCTTT | CSVEIFGNTEAFF
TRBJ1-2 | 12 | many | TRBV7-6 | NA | TGTGCCAGCAGCTTGAGGGGAAGTGGCTACACCTTC | CASSLRGSGYTF